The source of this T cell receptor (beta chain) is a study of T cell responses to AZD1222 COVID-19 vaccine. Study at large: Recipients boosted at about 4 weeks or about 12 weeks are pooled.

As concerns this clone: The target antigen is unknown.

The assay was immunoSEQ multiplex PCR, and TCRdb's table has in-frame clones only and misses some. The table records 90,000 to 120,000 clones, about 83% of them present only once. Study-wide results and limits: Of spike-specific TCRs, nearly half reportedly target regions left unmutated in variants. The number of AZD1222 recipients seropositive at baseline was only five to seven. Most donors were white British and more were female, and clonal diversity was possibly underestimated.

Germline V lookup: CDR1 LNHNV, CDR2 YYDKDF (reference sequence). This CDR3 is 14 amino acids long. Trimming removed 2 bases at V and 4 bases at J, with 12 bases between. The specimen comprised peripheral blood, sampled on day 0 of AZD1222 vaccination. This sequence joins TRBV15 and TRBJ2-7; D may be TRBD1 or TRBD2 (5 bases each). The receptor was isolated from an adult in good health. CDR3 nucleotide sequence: TGTGCCACCAGCAGATCCGGGACCCTTTACGAGCAGTACTTC. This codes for CATSRSGTLYEQYF.